The 27 T cell receptor beta chains below were found in one sample sequenced in a study of cytomegalovirus exposure and HLA in healthy donors (dated by TCRdb to about 2017). Library prep was done by the immunoSEQ multiplex PCR assay. In TCRdb, the immuneACCESS table is reduced to in-frame sequences with V and J assigned. These tables do not hold every clone; where another copy was compared, an unresolved V gene accounts for under half, and the others remain unexplained. Here the sample has tens of thousands of clones; 90% to 95% occur a single time. Jointly, the top ten make up approximately 3% of the sample. The sequencing input was PBMCs. The receptors were gathered from a woman under 30 in good health and CMV-seropositive.

Details on this clone: No DNA is shown, since the ends of the CDR3 on it are uncertain; the CDR3 is the one TCRdb lists. The chain combines TRBV28 with TRBJ1-2. Ends included, the CDR3 has 12 residues. Germline V lookup: CDR1 MDHEN, CDR2 SYDVKM. Here the CDR3 reads CASSSSADGYTF.

This clone occurred a few times. The chain couples TRBV2 to TRBJ2-1; 10 positions agree with TRBD2. Germline trimming cut 7 bases from V and 5 bases from J; bases unmatched to any gene: 11. The germline V gene has CDR1 SNHLY and CDR2 FYNNEI. CDR3 length equals 16 residues. The CDR3 spells CASIFFGLAGDNEQFF. For the CDR3, the DNA is TGTGCCAGCATTTTTTTCGGGCTAGCGGGAGACAATGAGCAGTTCTTC.

This chain joins TRBV6-4 and TRBJ2-5, with 10 bases fitting TRBD1. Germline values: CDR1 MRHNA, CDR2 SNTAGT. The CDR3 is 15 amino acids. Trimming at V came to 6 bases and at J to 5 bases, leaving 9 bases not matched to a gene. The CDR3 nucleotides read TGTGCCAGCAGCATGACAGGGGGCACGGGGGAGACCCAGTACTTC. It yields the protein CASSMTGGTGETQYF.

The chain couples TRBV28 to TRBJ2-7; maybe TRBD1 (6 bases). Trimming left V 2 bases short and J 3 bases short, with 8 bases between. Germline V gene sequence: CDR1 MDHEN, CDR2 SYDVKM. The CDR3 has 13 residues. The CDR3, as DNA: TGTGCCAGCAGTTTAGGGACACTCTACGAGCAGTACTTC. It codes for CASSLGTLYEQYF.

The genes are TRBV2 and TRBJ2-2, with TRBD1 as a possible D gene (7 bases). The CDR3 runs to 16 residues. CDR1 and CDR2 (germline): SNHLY, FYNNEI. With 8 bases removed from V and 5 bases from J, the gap between germline ends came to 21 bases. CDR3 sequence: CASREGGTVPTGELFF. The CDR3 DNA reads TGTGCCAGCCGCGAAGGAGGGACAGTACCAACCGGGGAGCTGTTTTTT.

This chain connects TRBV29-1 to TRBJ2-5, with TRBD2 matching 9 bases. With 4 bases clipped from V and 13 bases from J, the junction kept 10 bases outside the gene matches. The CDR3 contains 12 residues. Germline V gene data show CDR1 as SQVTM and CDR2 as ANQGSEA. CDR3 amino acids: CSVAGLARLTYF. The CDR3 DNA reads as TGCAGCGTTGCGGGACTAGCAAGGCTAACGTACTTC.

The table lists this clone with a count of one. The chain has TRBV19 and TRBJ1-1; tentatively, D is TRBD1 (6 bases). V shed 4 bases and J shed 3 bases, with 18 bases lying between them. The CDR3 has 16 amino acids. The germline CDR1 and CDR2 sequences are LNHDA and SQIVND (reference sequence). The CDR3 DNA sequence: TGTGCCAGTAGTAGTGCTTTAGGGGGTGGGGACACTGAAGCTTTCTTT. Amino acid sequence: CASSSALGGGDTEAFF.

V is TRBV2 and J is TRBJ2-1; possible D gene TRBD2, 6 bases. CDR3 length equals 15 residues. Per germline, CDR1 SNHLY and CDR2 FYNNEI. V gave up 6 bases and J gave up 0 bases, with 12 bases separating them. The CDR3, as DNA: TGTGCCAGCAGGCGGGGCAGGCCCTCCTACAATGAGCAGTTCTTC. It codes for CASRRGRPSYNEQFF. Variable domain in full (rest from reference TRBV2 and TRBJ2-1): EPEVTQTPSHQVTQMGQEVILRCVPISNHLYFYWYRQILGQKVEFLVSFYNNEISEKSEIFDDQFSVERPDGSNFTLKIRSTKLEDSAMYFCASRRGRPSYNEQFFGPGTRLTVL.

The chain links TRBV4-2 to TRBJ2-7; D is possibly TRBD1 (5 bases). Trimming removed 6 bases from V and 4 bases from J, with 22 bases in between. This CDR3 region has 16 residues. Germline V gives CDR1 LGHNA, CDR2 YNFKEQ. The CDR3 reads CASRRYHSQSGYEQYF. CDR3 DNA sequence: TGTGCCAGCAGAAGGTATCACTCTCAATCAGGGTACGAGCAGTACTTC.

The chain uses TRBV7-6 and TRBJ2-6, with unresolved D. The V end was cut by 3 bases, the J end by 0 bases, with 6 bases between. The CDR3 covers 15 residues. Germline CDR1 reads SGHVS; CDR2 reads FNYEAQ. The CDR3 DNA reads TGTGCCAGCAGCTTTCGGAGCTCTGGGGCCAACGTCCTGACTTTC. The encoded protein is CASSFRSSGANVLTF. The full variable domain, rest sourced from reference TRBV7-6 and TRBJ2-6, is GAGVSQSPRYKVTKRGQDVALRCDPISGHVSLYWYRQALGQGPEFLTYFNYEAQQDKSGLPNDRFSAERPEGSISTLTIQRTEQRDSAMYRCASSFRSSGANVLTFGAGSRLTVL.

The rearrangement links TRBV25-1 to TRBJ2-7; no definite D call. There are 15 residues in the CDR3. Deletions cut 4 bases from V and 1 base from J, with 14 bases between. Germline CDR1 MGHDK, CDR2 SYGVNS. The CDR3 region has the DNA TGTGCCAGCAGTGCTGTCGCGGCAGCTTCCTACGAGCAGTACTTC. It is translated as CASSAVAAASYEQYF.

This chain joins TRBV18 and TRBJ2-2; 7 positions match TRBD1. Trimming cost V 3 bases and J 6 bases; bases outside gene matches: 22. The germline V gene encodes CDR1 KGHSH and CDR2 LQKENI. This CDR3 is 20 amino acids long. The CDR3 spells CASSPRRQKDRVDRSGELFF. CDR3 nucleotides: TGTGCCAGCTCACCCCGACGGCAGAAAGACAGGGTGGATCGCTCCGGGGAGCTGTTTTTT.

V usage is TRBV6-1 and J usage is TRBJ1-5; D perhaps matches TRBD1 (6 bases). Deletions cut 8 bases from V and 1 base from J, with 15 bases between. The CDR3 covers 15 residues. In germline, CDR1 is MNHNS, CDR2 SASEGT. The CDR3 DNA sequence: TGTGCCAGCCTACAGGGAGTAGGGAGCAATCAGCCCCAGCATTTT. Translation gives CASLQGVGSNQPQHF.

This chain links TRBV7-9 with TRBJ1-3, with a weak D call TRBD1 (6 bases). V lost 6 bases, J lost 1 base, and 10 bases lay in between. This CDR3 contains 14 residues. The germline CDR1 and CDR2 sequences are SEHNR and FQNEAQ (reference sequence). The CDR3 DNA is TGTGCCAGCAGTAGGACAGAGTCTGGAAACACCATATATTTT. It encodes CASSRTESGNTIYF.

The chain employs TRBV10-1 and TRBJ2-7; 9 bases fit TRBD1. Germline values: CDR1 WNHNN, CDR2 SYGVQD (reference sequence). With 6 bases clipped from V and 2 bases from J, the junction kept 11 bases outside the gene matches. The CDR3 totals 16 residues. The CDR3 coding sequence is TGCGCCAGCAGACCCAACCTCGGGACAGGGCCCTACGAGCAGTACTTC. Translating gives CASRPNLGTGPYEQYF.

This clone was observed a handful of times. The J gene is TRBJ1-6, the V gene TRBV10-3, with D unclear. Trimming removed 4 bases from V and 8 bases from J, with 12 bases in between. Germline CDR1 ENHRY, CDR2 SYGVKD. The CDR3 contains 14 residues. CDR3 sequence (DNA): TGTGCCATCAGTGTAGAACAGACCCATTCACCCCTCCACTTT. Amino acid sequence: CAISVEQTHSPLHF.

The J gene is TRBJ2-3, the V gene TRBV2; 12 bases agree with TRBD2. The J segment lost 4 bases and the V segment lost 7 bases, leaving 9 bases of the junction unmatched. CDR1 and CDR2 (germline): SNHLY, FYNNEI. The CDR3 length is 16 residues. The CDR3 reads CASTRLAGVKADTQYF. DNA for the CDR3: TGTGCCAGCACCCGACTAGCGGGAGTGAAGGCAGATACGCAGTATTTT. The full variable domain, rest sourced from reference TRBV2 and TRBJ2-3, is EPEVTQTPSHQVTQMGQEVILRCVPISNHLYFYWYRQILGQKVEFLVSFYNNEISEKSEIFDDQFSVERPDGSNFTLKIRSTKLEDSAMYFCASTRLAGVKADTQYFGPGTRLTVL.

The gene calls are TRBV7-6 and TRBJ2-7; D is perhaps TRBD1 (8 bases). V was pared by 5 bases and J by 4 bases, with 21 bases between. The germline gives CDR1 SGHVS, CDR2 FNYEAQ. The CDR3 has 16 residues. CDR3: CASSGGAVTGGYEQYF. The CDR3 DNA sequence: TGTGCCAGCAGCGGGGGGGCCGTAACAGGGGGTTACGAGCAGTACTTC.

The rearrangement joins TRBV5-1 to TRBJ2-2; D remains unclear. V lost 4 bases and J 1 base, leaving 5 bases between the germline ends. This CDR3 spans 13 amino acids. In germline, CDR1 is SGHRS, CDR2 YFSETQ. The CDR3 sequence is CASSPKNTGELFF. CDR3 DNA: TGCGCCAGCAGCCCAAAGAACACCGGGGAGCTGTTTTTT.

The genes are TRBV19 and TRBJ1-1; D is unresolved. The CDR3 extends over 13 amino acids. Germline V gives CDR1 LNHDA, CDR2 SQIVND (reference sequence). The ends were cut back, 5 bases at V and 1 base at J, with 8 bases in the middle. The CDR3: CASSLGRNTEAFF. The CDR3 bases are TGTGCCAGTAGTTTAGGCAGGAACACTGAAGCTTTCTTT.

The chain employs TRBV14 and TRBJ2-7, with a possible D match to TRBD2 (6 bases). CDR3 length: 15 amino acids. Germline V CDR1 and CDR2: SGHDN, FVKESK. Trimming pared 2 bases from V and 1 base from J, leaving 12 bases between. The CDR3 bases are TGTGCCAGCAGCCAAAATCAGGGAGGATCCTACGAGCAGTACTTC. It codes for CASSQNQGGSYEQYF. Filled out from reference TRBV14 and TRBJ2-7, the complete variable domain reads EAGVTQFPSHSVIEKGQTVTLRCDPISGHDNLYWYRRVMGKEIKFLLHFVKESKQDESGMPNNRFLAERTGGTYSTLKVQPAELEDSGVYFCASSQNQGGSYEQYFGPGTRLTVT.

CDR3 coding DNA: TGTGCCAGCCTGGGACTAGCGAAAGACGAGCAGTACTTC. Amino acid sequence: CASLGLAKDEQYF. The gene calls are TRBV28 and TRBJ2-7, with 10 nucleotides matching TRBD2. V gave up 8 bases and J gave up 5 bases; unmatched junction bases: 6. Germline assignment: CDR1 MDHEN and CDR2 SYDVKM. The CDR3 length is 13 residues.

The chain uses TRBV28 and TRBJ2-5, with TRBD2 matching over 12 bases. Unmatched junction bases numbered 8, after V lost 5 bases and J lost 1 base. The length of the CDR3 is 17 residues. Looked up from germline, CDR1 is MDHEN and CDR2 is SYDVKM. The CDR3 loop is CASSPIGLAGFQETQYF. The CDR3 DNA reads TGTGCCAGCAGTCCGATAGGACTAGCGGGGTTCCAAGAGACCCAGTACTTC.

The V and J genes are TRBV5-6 and TRBJ1-4; possibly TRBD1 for D (5 bases). CDR3 size: 14 residues. Trimming shortened V by 0 bases and J by 3 bases, and 6 bases separated the two germline ends. Germline-derived CDR1 and CDR2 are SGHDT and YYEEEE. CDR3 residues: CASSLGQPNEKLFF. As DNA, the CDR3 is TGTGCCAGCAGCTTGGGACAGCCTAATGAAAAACTGTTTTTT.

The V call is TRBV6-1, the J call TRBJ1-1; weak D call: TRBD1 (5 bases). V was cut by 2 bases and J by 5 bases, with 9 bases left in between. There are 13 residues in the CDR3. Per germline, CDR1 MNHNS and CDR2 SASEGT. The CDR3 here is CASSEWGVTEAFF. In DNA form, the CDR3 reads TGTGCCAGCAGTGAATGGGGGGTTACTGAAGCTTTCTTT.

The chain joins TRBV18 to TRBJ1-5; 10 nucleotides align to TRBD1. CDR1 KGHSH and CDR2 LQKENI come from the germline V gene. Unmatched junction bases numbered 0, after V lost 2 bases and J lost 5 bases. This CDR3 contains 14 residues. The CDR3 nucleotides are TGTGCCAGCTCACCAGGGACAGGGGATCAGCCCCAGCATTTT. Residues: CASSPGTGDQPQHF.

In its sample, this clone was seen once. The chain couples TRBV5-1 to TRBJ2-1, with TRBD1 as a possible D gene (7 bases). There are 20 residues in the CDR3. The V gene's germline CDR1 is SGHRS and CDR2 YFSETQ. Trimming removed 0 bases from V and 0 bases from J, with 22 bases in between. The CDR3 loop is CASSLAGGLSTSSSYNEQFF. Written as DNA, the CDR3 is TGCGCCAGCAGCTTGGCAGGGGGACTTTCAACCTCTAGCTCCTACAATGAGCAGTTCTTC.